This is a list of T cell receptor beta chains from one sample in a study of human T cells and chemical hapten exposure. MiXCR, applied by TCRdb to the RACE reads, yields one record per CDR3 protein. In the table there are approximately 340,000 distinct CDR3 sequences, approximately 6.3% of which are singletons. The sample in question was whole blood, obtained in connection with sensitization to the hapten diphenylcyclopropenone (DPC). The receptor set was obtained from a woman aged 18-30 years with alopecia areata. Some clones in this sample may be carry-over from other donors' samples. Each CDR3 is given with its conserved first and last residue. The order of the fields is D gene, J gene, clone size, V gene, CDR3 DNA, CDR3 protein. A D gene is named only where the DNA matches it firmly. Only part of the rows carry a size: once, few, many, or a class if the clone is expanded.

d_gene: -; j_gene: TRBJ1-1; abundance: -; v_gene: TRBV4-1; CDR3nt: TGCGCCAGCAGCCGGTATGGGACTGAAGCTTTCTTT; CDR3aa: CASSRYGTEAFF
d_gene: -; j_gene: TRBJ1-4; abundance: few; v_gene: TRBV20-1; CDR3nt: TGCAGTGCTAGTTTGCGCACTAATGAAAAACTGTTTTTT; CDR3aa: CSASLRTNEKLFF
d_gene: -; j_gene: TRBJ2-1; abundance: many; v_gene: TRBV3-1; CDR3nt: TGTGCCAGCAGCCAAAACGAGGGTTCCGAGCAGTTCTTC; CDR3aa: CASSQNEGSEQFF
d_gene: -; j_gene: TRBJ2-5; abundance: many; v_gene: TRBV27; CDR3nt: TGTGCCAGCAGTTTTCAGGTCAGCCCGTTTCGAGAGACCCAGTACTTC; CDR3aa: CASSFQVSPFRETQYF
d_gene: TRBD1; j_gene: TRBJ1-2; abundance: many; v_gene: TRBV7-3; CDR3nt: TGTGCCAGCAGCCCGGGACAGGGATCTAGCTATGGCTACACCTTC; CDR3aa: CASSPGQGSSYGYTF
d_gene: -; j_gene: TRBJ2-7; abundance: few; v_gene: TRBV12-3/TRBV12-4; CDR3nt: TGTGCCAGCACTTTGGACAGCGGAAGCTACGAGCAGTACTTC; CDR3aa: CASTLDSGSYEQYF
d_gene: TRBD1; j_gene: TRBJ1-4; abundance: -; v_gene: TRBV5-5; CDR3nt: TGTGCCAGCAGCTCCCTCCGGGACAGGGATGAAAAACTGTTTTTT; CDR3aa: CASSSLRDRDEKLFF
d_gene: TRBD2; j_gene: TRBJ2-2; abundance: many; v_gene: TRBV9; CDR3nt: TGTGCCAGCAGCGTAGACAGCGGGGGGGCCTGGGAGCTGTTTTTT; CDR3aa: CASSVDSGGAWELFF
d_gene: TRBD2; j_gene: TRBJ2-3; abundance: many; v_gene: TRBV29-1; CDR3nt: TGCAGCGTTGTGGCTAGCGGGGGAGATACGCAGTATTTT; CDR3aa: CSVVASGGDTQYF
d_gene: -; j_gene: TRBJ2-1; abundance: -; v_gene: TRBV6-2/TRBV6-3; CDR3nt: TGTGCCAGCAGAGACGGATCCTCCTACAATGAGCAGTTCTTC; CDR3aa: CASRDGSSYNEQFF
d_gene: -; j_gene: TRBJ1-4; abundance: -; v_gene: TRBV3-1; CDR3nt: TGTGCCAGCAGCCAGCTTGAAAAACTGTTTTTT; CDR3aa: CASSQLEKLFF
d_gene: -; j_gene: TRBJ1-4; abundance: few; v_gene: TRBV12-3/TRBV12-4; CDR3nt: TGTGCCAGCACCCCTCCCGTTCAAGGGGAAAAACTGTTTTTT; CDR3aa: CASTPPVQGEKLFF